This entry features one T cell receptor beta chain sequence. Antigen specificity is unknown. Some clones are missing from TCRdb's copy, which holds only in-frame ones; the method was immunoSEQ multiplex PCR. The data hold about 190,000 clones, with approximately 91% observed a single time. This CDR3 is 13 amino acids long. Germline lookup yields CDR1 PRHDT and CDR2 FYEKMQ (reference sequence). Trimming left V 5 bases short and J 6 bases short, with 13 bases between. This entry is derived from a study of T cell responses to AZD1222 COVID-19 vaccine. Study-level results: Clonal diversity was possibly underestimated; the donors were predominantly white British and more often female. Dominant CD4 TCR responses targeted spike regions 160-218 and 743-854. The study found Spike-specific TCR breadth and depth rose after two AZD1222 doses.

V and J are TRBV13 and TRBJ1-1; D unresolved. Sequenced here: peripheral blood, sampled on day 0 of AZD1222 vaccination. The receptor was isolated from an adult in good health. CDR3 sequence (DNA): TGTGCCAGCAGCCCCCAAGAGGTCGCTGAAGCTTTCTTT. Encoded protein: CASSPQEVAEAFF.